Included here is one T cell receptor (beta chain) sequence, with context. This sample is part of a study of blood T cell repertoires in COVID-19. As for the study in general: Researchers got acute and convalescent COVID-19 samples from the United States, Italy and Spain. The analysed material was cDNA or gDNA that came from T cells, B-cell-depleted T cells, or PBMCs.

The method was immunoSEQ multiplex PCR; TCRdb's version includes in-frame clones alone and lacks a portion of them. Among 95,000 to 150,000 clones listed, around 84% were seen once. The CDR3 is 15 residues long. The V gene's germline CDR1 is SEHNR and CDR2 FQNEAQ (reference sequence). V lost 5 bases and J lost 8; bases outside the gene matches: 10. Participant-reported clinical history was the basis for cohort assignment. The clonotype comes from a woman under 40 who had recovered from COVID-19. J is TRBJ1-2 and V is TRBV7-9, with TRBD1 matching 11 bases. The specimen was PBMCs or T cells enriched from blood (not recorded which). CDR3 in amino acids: CASSPRGQGGYGYTF. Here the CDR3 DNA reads TGTGCCAGCAGCCCCCGGGGACAGGGGGGGTACGGCTACACCTTC.